This section outlines one TCR beta chain sequence together with its context. The data derive from a study of T cells in Graves' hyperthyroidism and ophthalmopathy. In germline, CDR1 is MNHEY, CDR2 SMNVEV (reference sequence). Trimming at V came to 3 bases and at J to 5 bases, leaving 9 bases not matched to a gene. There are 16 residues in the CDR3. Amplified regions were TCR beta CDR3 sequences from RNA transcripts. First-round RT-PCR with HTBI primers amplified the TCR CDR3 region. TCRdb re-analysed the multiplex PCR reads in MiXCR, keeping a single row per CDR3 protein. The sample includes fewer than 900,000 distinct CDR3 sequences, roughly 20% seen only once; the top ten take 16%.

V is TRBV27 and J is TRBJ1-5, with 8 bases aligning to TRBD1. The sequencing sample was made of blood. The receptor comes from a woman aged 45 to 65 with Graves' hyperthyroidism that later progressed to Graves' ophthalmopathy. CDR3 DNA sequence: TGTGCCAGCAGTTTTTCCGGACAGGGTGGGCATCAGCCCCAGCATTTT. Protein sequence: CASSFSGQGGHQPQHF.